This entry describes one TCR beta chain. Its specificity is not known. Sorted T cells were CFSE-labeled and cultured five to six days with allogeneic regulatory or mature dendritic cells at 1:10. CD4+ or CD8+ T cells were sorted as naive CD45RA+ or memory CD45RO+. This record comes from a study of regulatory dendritic cells for organ transplantation. The length of the CDR3 is 15 residues. V was clipped by 2 bases and J by 2 bases, with 12 bases between them. The germline CDR1 and CDR2 sequences are LGHNA and YSLEER. Broader study findings: Regulatory dendritic cells appeared to expand memory CD8+ clones less than mature ones. Memory CD8+ T cells were the most oligoclonal; naive cells were highly diverse. Alloreactive memory CD8+ T cell pools varied considerably between individuals.

Method: immunoSEQ multiplex PCR; TCRdb's copy keeps in-frame clones and lacks some. The repertoire holds about 17,000 clones, 70% to 85% seen once, with approximately 3.4% in the top ten. What was sequenced was memory CD4+ T cells from blood cultured with regulatory dendritic cells. Described subset: CD45RO+ memory T cells. The receptor comes from a human donor in good health. The V call is TRBV4-3, the J call TRBJ2-5, with D tentatively TRBD1 (6 bases). Here the CDR3 DNA reads TGCGCCAGCAGCCAATCCATAGACAGGCAAGAGACCCAGTACTTC. Protein product: CASSQSIDRQETQYF.